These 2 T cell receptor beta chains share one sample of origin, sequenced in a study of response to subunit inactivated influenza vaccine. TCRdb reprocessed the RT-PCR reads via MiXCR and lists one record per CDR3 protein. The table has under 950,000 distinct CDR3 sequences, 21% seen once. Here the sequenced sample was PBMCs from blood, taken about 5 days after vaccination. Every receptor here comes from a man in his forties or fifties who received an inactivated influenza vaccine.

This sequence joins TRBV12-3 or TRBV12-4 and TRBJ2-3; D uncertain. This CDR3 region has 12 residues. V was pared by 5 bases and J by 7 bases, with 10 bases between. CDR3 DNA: TGTGCCAGCAGTCCGCGGCCCCATACGCAGTATTTT. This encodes CASSPRPHTQYF.

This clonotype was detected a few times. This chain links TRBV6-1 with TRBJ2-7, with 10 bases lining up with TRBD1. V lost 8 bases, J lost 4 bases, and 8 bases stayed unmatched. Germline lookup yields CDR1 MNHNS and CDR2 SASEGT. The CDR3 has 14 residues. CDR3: CASWQDRGLYEQYF. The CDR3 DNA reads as TGTGCCAGCTGGCAGGACAGGGGGTTATACGAGCAGTACTTC.